A single sample is the source of the 29 T cell receptor beta chains below, sequenced in a study of cytomegalovirus exposure and HLA in healthy donors. The table came from immunoSEQ multiplex PCR; TCRdb's copy has only in-frame clones and leaves some out. The sample lists 200,000 or so clones, around four fifths seen once, with approximately 7% in the top ten. Sequenced sample: PBMCs. The receptors derive from a man between 18 and 35 years old in good health and CMV-seropositive.

The chain employs TRBV7-8 and TRBJ1-4; D remains ambiguous. The germline V and J ends were trimmed by 11 bases and 7 bases, with 17 bases remaining between them. CDR1 and CDR2 (germline): SGHVS, FQNEAQ. This CDR3 spans 13 amino acids. The CDR3 protein is CADPGEGPEKLFF. DNA for the CDR3: TGTGCCGACCCGGGTGAAGGTCCTGAAAAACTGTTTTTT. Drawing the rest from reference TRBV7-8 and TRBJ1-4, the complete variable domain is GAGVSQSPRYKVAKRGQDVALRCDPISGHVSLFWYQQALGQGPEFLTYFQNEAQLDKSGLPSDRFFAERPEGSVSTLKIQRTQQEDSAVYLCADPGEGPEKLFFGSGTQLSVL.

This clone was detected once. This chain joins TRBV5-1 and TRBJ2-1; TRBD2 matches at 8 bases. Losses at the gene ends were 2 bases for V and 8 bases for J; bases not matched to a gene: 6. This CDR3 has 14 residues. CDR1 SGHRS and CDR2 YFSETQ come from the germline V gene. The CDR3 loop reads CASSLGTRRDEQFF. Here the CDR3 DNA reads TGCGCCAGCAGCTTAGGGACTAGGAGAGATGAGCAGTTCTTC.

This chain joins TRBV2 and TRBJ1-2; D not certain. V was shortened by 6 bases and J by 8 bases, with 10 bases between the two germline ends. The germline gives CDR1 SNHLY, CDR2 FYNNEI. There are 11 residues in the CDR3. In nucleotides, the CDR3 is TGTGCCAGCAGATCGGTCCACGGCTACACCTTC. This translates into CASRSVHGYTF.

The rearrangement uses TRBV6-5 and TRBJ2-3; a possible D gene is TRBD1 (6 bases). This CDR3 has 14 residues. Germline values: CDR1 MNHEY, CDR2 SVGAGI. V was trimmed by 5 bases and J by 3 bases, leaving 12 bases between them. CDR3 residues: CASSRNRETDTQYF. In DNA form, the CDR3 reads TGTGCCAGCAGTCGGAACAGGGAGACAGATACGCAGTATTTT.

V usage is TRBV19 and J usage is TRBJ1-5, with D possibly being TRBD1 (6 bases). Germline CDR1 is LNHDA and CDR2 is SQIVND (reference sequence). CDR3 size: 13 residues. With 10 bases removed from V and 5 bases from J, the gap between germline ends came to 15 bases. For the CDR3, the DNA is TGTGCCACCCAACAGGGAAACGATCAGCCCCAGCATTTT. Translated: CATQQGNDQPQHF.

This clone came up a few times. The chain couples TRBV7-9 to TRBJ2-1, with 15 positions matching TRBD2. With V trimmed by 1 base and J by 6 bases, 10 bases remained unmatched. This CDR3 contains 19 residues. CDR1 SEHNR and CDR2 FQNEAQ come from the germline V gene (reference sequence). CDR3 loop: CASSLGLGLAGGVGNEQFF. The CDR3 coding sequence is TGTGCCAGCAGCTTAGGCCTCGGACTAGCGGGAGGGGTGGGCAATGAGCAGTTCTTC.

V and J are TRBV2 and TRBJ2-5; tentatively, D is TRBD1 (6 bases). The germline V and J ends were trimmed by 7 bases and 1 base, with 10 bases remaining between them. The V gene's germline CDR1 is SNHLY and CDR2 FYNNEI. The CDR3 spans 13 residues. CDR3 residues: CASMRGFQETQYF. In nucleotides, the CDR3 is TGTGCCAGCATGAGGGGGTTCCAAGAGACCCAGTACTTC.

The chain is built from TRBV7-3 and TRBJ2-3, with TRBD1 identical over 7 bases. The V and J ends lost 4 bases and 2 bases, in that order; junction bases with no gene match: 3. The length of the CDR3 is 14 residues. In germline, CDR1 is SGHTA, CDR2 FQGTGA. The CDR3, as DNA: TGTGCCAGCAGCTCGGGACAGTCCACAGATACGCAGTATTTT. It encodes CASSSGQSTDTQYF. Full variable domain (missing parts from reference TRBV7-3 and TRBJ2-3): GAGVSQTPSNKVTEKGKYVELRCDPISGHTALYWYRQSLGQGPEFLIYFQGTGAADDSGLPNDRFFAVRPEGSVSTLKIQRTERGDSAVYLCASSSGQSTDTQYFGPGTRLTVL.

The rearrangement joins TRBV30 to TRBJ1-3, with D perhaps matching TRBD1 (6 bases). The germline V gene has CDR1 GTSNPN and CDR2 SVGIG (reference sequence). Trimming stripped 8 bases from V and 0 bases from J, with 17 bases between. The CDR3 runs to 15 residues. As DNA, the CDR3 is TGTGCCGGGGGGGGCCAGGGGTTCTCTGGAAACACCATATATTTT. This gives the protein CAGGGQGFSGNTIYF. Using reference TRBV30 and TRBJ1-3 for the parts outside the CDR3, the full variable domain is SQTIHQWPATLVQPVGSPLSLECTVEGTSNPNLYWYRQAAGRGLQLLFYSVGIGQISSEVPQNLSASRPQDRQFILSSKKLLLSDSGFYLCAGGGQGFSGNTIYFGEGSWLTVV.

This clone turned up a few times. The chain carries TRBV27 and TRBJ2-7; TRBD2 agrees at 8 bases. V lost 5 bases, J lost 5 bases, and 5 bases stayed unmatched. The length of the CDR3 is 13 residues. Germline V gives CDR1 MNHEY, CDR2 SMNVEV (reference sequence). Here the CDR3 reads CASSRTSFHEQYF. The CDR3 DNA follows: TGTGCCAGCAGTCGGACTAGCTTCCACGAGCAGTACTTC.

The chain uses TRBV7-2 and TRBJ2-7; TRBD2 is a possible D gene (7 bases). Trimming stripped 2 bases from V and 0 bases from J, with 17 bases between. The germline V gene encodes CDR1 SGHTA and CDR2 FQGNSA. The CDR3 has 17 residues. Here the CDR3 reads CASSLRGGISASYEQYF. CDR3 in DNA: TGTGCCAGCAGCTTAAGGGGGGGAATATCAGCCTCCTACGAGCAGTACTTC.

This chain connects TRBV4-1 to TRBJ2-7; the match to TRBD2 covers 7 bases. Germline CDR1 is MGHRA and CDR2 is YSYEKL. Trimming cost V 0 bases and J 0 bases; bases outside gene matches: 8. The CDR3 is 17 amino acids. For the CDR3, the DNA is TGCGCCAGCAGCCAAGATCTAGGGAGGGGCCTCTCCTACGAGCAGTACTTC. Encoded protein: CASSQDLGRGLSYEQYF.

The sample holds a few counts of this clone. CDR3 coding DNA: TGTGCCAGCACCAACACGGCGGGGGCCGCCTACGAGCAGTACTTC. Translating it yields CASTNTAGAAYEQYF. V and J are TRBV27 and TRBJ2-7, with D perhaps matching TRBD2 (7 bases). Germline-derived CDR1 and CDR2 are MNHEY and SMNVEV (reference sequence). The V gene lost 7 bases and the J gene lost 2 bases, with 18 bases spanning the gap. The CDR3 runs 15 residues.

V and J are TRBV30 and TRBJ2-7; the D gene is possibly TRBD2 (6 bases). This CDR3 has 13 residues. V dropped 3 bases and J dropped 0 bases, with 9 bases sitting between them. Germline CDR1 GTSNPN, CDR2 SVGIG (reference sequence). CDR3 in DNA: TGTGCCTGGAGGGTGACTAGCTCCTACGAGCAGTACTTC. Translated: CAWRVTSSYEQYF.

The J gene is TRBJ1-2, the V gene TRBV6-1; TRBD1 agrees at 7 bases. Per the germline V gene, CDR1 is MNHNS and CDR2 is SASEGT. After removal of 6 bases from V and 3 bases from J, the junction contained 4 bases not matched to a gene. CDR3 size: 13 residues. CDR3: CASRNRGYYGYTF. CDR3 nucleotides: TGTGCCAGCAGAAACAGGGGATACTATGGCTACACCTTC.

This rearrangement joins TRBV6-4 to TRBJ2-1; maybe TRBD1 (5 bases). V shed 2 bases and J shed 1 base, with 9 bases lying between them. CDR1 is MRHNA, CDR2 SNTAGT, per germline. The CDR3 totals 15 residues. DNA for the CDR3: TGTGCCAGCAGTGACGGGGCCGGATCCTACAATGAGCAGTTCTTC. This sequence encodes CASSDGAGSYNEQFF.

CDR3 DNA: TGTGCCAGCAGCTTGGCCACCGGGGAGCAGTACTTC. Its protein product is CASSLATGEQYF. The chain has TRBV5-6 and TRBJ2-7; no definite D call. V gave up 0 bases and J gave up 7 bases, with 8 bases separating them. Per germline, CDR1 SGHDT and CDR2 YYEEEE. CDR3 length: 12 amino acids.

The rearrangement uses TRBV19 and TRBJ2-7; 8 bases are a match to TRBD1. This CDR3 comprises 13 residues. The V segment lost 4 bases and the J segment 6 bases; nucleotides outside the gene matches: 5. Germline CDR1 reads LNHDA; CDR2 reads SQIVND (reference sequence). As DNA, the CDR3 is TGTGCCAGTAGTAGCGGACAGGGTCTCGAGCAGTACTTC. Its translation is CASSSGQGLEQYF.

The genes are TRBV5-4 and TRBJ1-4; D not resolved. V was pared by 0 bases and J by 7 bases, with 13 bases between. The germline gives CDR1 SGHNT, CDR2 YYREEE (reference sequence). The CDR3 has 15 residues. This CDR3 is CASSLGRGEGEKLFF. CDR3 nucleotides: TGTGCCAGCAGCTTGGGTCGGGGAGAGGGTGAAAAACTGTTTTTT.

The J gene is TRBJ2-1, the V gene TRBV30; 11 bases agree with TRBD2. V lost 4 bases to trimming and J lost 4 bases; unmatched junction nucleotides: 6. Germline V lookup: CDR1 GTSNPN, CDR2 SVGIG (reference sequence). The CDR3 sequence is 15 residues long. CDR3 DNA sequence: TGTGCCTGGAATAGCGGGAGGGCCTCTTACAATGAGCAGTTCTTC. It is translated as CAWNSGRASYNEQFF.

The CDR3 here is CASSLFATSGHNEQFF. CDR3 DNA: TGTGCCAGCAGTTTATTCGCGACTAGCGGACACAATGAGCAGTTCTTC. This sequence joins TRBV27 and TRBJ2-1; 9 bases match TRBD2. Germline V gene data show CDR1 as MNHEY and CDR2 as SMNVEV (reference sequence). Trimming took 1 base from V and 5 from J; bases not matched to a gene: 6. This CDR3 contains 16 residues.

The chain has TRBV5-6 and TRBJ2-5; D gene ambiguous. The CDR3 is 13 residues long. Germline V gives CDR1 SGHDT, CDR2 YYEEEE. V lost 0 bases and J 4 bases, leaving 7 bases between the germline ends. The CDR3 reads CASSLGPGETQYF. CDR3 nucleotides: TGTGCCAGCAGCTTGGGACCGGGAGAGACCCAGTACTTC.

The chain uses TRBV19 and TRBJ2-3; D is unclear. Trimming took 1 base from V and 6 from J, leaving 8 bases between them. The CDR3 contains 13 residues. Germline V gene sequence: CDR1 LNHDA, CDR2 SQIVND (reference sequence). The CDR3 reads CASSIAVSDTQYF. CDR3 coding DNA: TGTGCCAGTAGTATAGCCGTTTCGGATACGCAGTATTTT.

The chain couples TRBV15 to TRBJ2-5; 10 nucleotides align to TRBD2. There are 17 residues in the CDR3. In germline, CDR1 is LNHNV, CDR2 YYDKDF (reference sequence). J gave up 5 bases and V 4 bases, and 13 bases lay outside the gene matches. This CDR3 is CATSIALAGAIGETQYF. For the CDR3, the DNA is TGTGCCACCAGCATAGCCCTAGCGGGAGCGATAGGGGAGACCCAGTACTTC.

This chain joins TRBV27 and TRBJ1-1; no firm D call. V shed 7 bases and J shed 0 bases, with 9 bases lying between them. Germline lookup yields CDR1 MNHEY and CDR2 SMNVEV (reference sequence). The CDR3 has 13 residues. CDR3: CASKYNLNTEAFF. CDR3 DNA: TGTGCCAGCAAATATAATTTGAACACTGAAGCTTTCTTT.

This clone occurred once. The gene calls are TRBV15 and TRBJ2-3; 10 positions agree with TRBD1. Germline V gene data show CDR1 as LNHNV and CDR2 as YYDKDF (reference sequence). V gave up 1 base and J gave up 5 bases; unmatched junction bases: 6. The CDR3 spans 16 residues. The CDR3 coding sequence is TGTGCCACCAGCAGAGGCGGACAGGGGGGTATAGATACGCAGTATTTT. This sequence encodes CATSRGGQGGIDTQYF.

This clone occurred once. The genes are TRBV6-1 and TRBJ2-1, with 8 bases that match TRBD2. In germline, CDR1 is MNHNS, CDR2 SASEGT. This CDR3 contains 14 residues. CDR3 in DNA: TGTACCACGGTCAGCGGGGGACGACTAGATGAGCAGTTCTTC. Translated: CTTVSGGRLDEQFF.

This clone was detected only once. The V gene is TRBV15, the J gene TRBJ1-3; D is unclear. Germline V gene data show CDR1 as LNHNV and CDR2 as YYDKDF (reference sequence). The germline V and J ends were trimmed by 0 bases and 10 bases, with 7 bases remaining between them. This CDR3 region has 12 residues. The CDR3 loop reads CATSRDGQTIYF. CDR3 coding DNA: TGTGCCACCAGCAGAGATGGGCAGACCATATATTTT.

The chain couples TRBV7-2 to TRBJ2-7, with D perhaps matching TRBD2 (7 bases). V was cut by 3 bases and J by 0 bases, with 12 bases left in between. The CDR3 runs 15 residues. Germline loops: CDR1 SGHTA, CDR2 FQGNSA. The CDR3 is CASSFLGGASYEQYF. CDR3 nucleotide sequence: TGTGCCAGCAGCTTTTTAGGGGGGGCCTCCTACGAGCAGTACTTC.